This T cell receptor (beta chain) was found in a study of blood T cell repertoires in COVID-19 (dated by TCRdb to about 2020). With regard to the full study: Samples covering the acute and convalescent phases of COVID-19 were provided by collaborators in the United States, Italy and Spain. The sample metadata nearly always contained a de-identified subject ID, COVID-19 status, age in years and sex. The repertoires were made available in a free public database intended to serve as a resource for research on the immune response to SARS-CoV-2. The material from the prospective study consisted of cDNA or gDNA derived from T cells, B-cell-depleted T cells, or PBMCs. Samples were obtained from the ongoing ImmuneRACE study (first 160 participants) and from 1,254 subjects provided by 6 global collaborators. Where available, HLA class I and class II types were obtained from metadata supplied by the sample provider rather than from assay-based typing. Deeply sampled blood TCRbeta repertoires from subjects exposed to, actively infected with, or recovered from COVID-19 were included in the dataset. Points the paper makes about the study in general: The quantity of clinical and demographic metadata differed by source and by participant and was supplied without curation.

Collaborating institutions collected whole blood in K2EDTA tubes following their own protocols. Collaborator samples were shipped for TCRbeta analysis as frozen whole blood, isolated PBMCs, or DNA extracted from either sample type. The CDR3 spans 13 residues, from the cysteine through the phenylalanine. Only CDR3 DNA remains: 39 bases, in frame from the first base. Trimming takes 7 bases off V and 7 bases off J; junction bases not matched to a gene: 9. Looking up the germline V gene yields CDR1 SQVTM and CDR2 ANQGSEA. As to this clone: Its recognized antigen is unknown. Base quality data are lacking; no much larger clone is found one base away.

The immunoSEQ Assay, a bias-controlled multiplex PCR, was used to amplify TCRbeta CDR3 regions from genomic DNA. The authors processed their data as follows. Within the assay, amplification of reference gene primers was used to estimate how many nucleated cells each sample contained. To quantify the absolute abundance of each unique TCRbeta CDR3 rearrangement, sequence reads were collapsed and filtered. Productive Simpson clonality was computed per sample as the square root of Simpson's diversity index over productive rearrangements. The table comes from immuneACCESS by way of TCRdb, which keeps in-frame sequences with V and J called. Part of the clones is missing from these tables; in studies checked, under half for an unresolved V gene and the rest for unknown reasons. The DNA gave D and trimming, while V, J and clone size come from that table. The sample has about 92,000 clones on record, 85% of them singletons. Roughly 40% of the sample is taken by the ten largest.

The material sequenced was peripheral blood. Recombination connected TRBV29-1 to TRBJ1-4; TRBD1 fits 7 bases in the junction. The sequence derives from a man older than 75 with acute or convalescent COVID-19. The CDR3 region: CSAAQGIGEKLFF. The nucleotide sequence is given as TGCAGCGCAGCACAGGGGATAGGTGAAAAACTGTTTTTT.